This T cell receptor beta chain was sequenced during a study of blood T cells in healthy people across ages (dated by TCRdb to between 2014 and 2017). Looking at the study overall: Template switching captured roughly one uniquely barcoded TCR beta cDNA molecule per two T cells in model experiments. To track age-related changes in TCR beta repertoire diversity, the study relied on deep sequencing normalized with unique cDNA molecular identifiers. Four age groups were formed from the donors: young (average approximately 17 years), middle-aged (just under 40), aged (about 62) and long-lived (approximately 78). To avoid experimental bias, donors of different ages were spread randomly across the sequencing lanes. Two additional independent replicas of 1 million unique cDNA reads from the same blood draw were analyzed for two donors (one aged 18 to 30 and one aged 80 or older).

In regard to this clonotype: Its antigen target is currently unknown. Within one base of it there is no much larger clone, and no base qualities were kept.

The CDR3 covers 15 residues, taking in both the cysteine and the phenylalanine. Kept here is only the CDR3 DNA, which spans 45 bases and is read in frame from base 1. The V and J ends are trimmed by 5 bases and 5 bases, leaving 18 bases between them. Via the germline V gene, CDR1 is SGHTA and CDR2 FQGTGA. The 39 donors, aged about 6 to 95 years, were systemically healthy Caucasian individuals from Russia. Ten milliliters of peripheral blood were drawn from each donor into EDTA-treated Vacutainer tubes. Ficoll-Paque density-gradient centrifugation was used to isolate PBMCs, with at least 6.5 million per sample. Total RNA, at least 6 micrograms per sample, was extracted from PBMCs with Trizol reagent. For every donor, flow cytometry on a PBMC aliquot measured the percentage of naive CD45RAhigh/CD27high T cells. Overall study results and their limits: There was a strong correlation between observed TCR beta diversity and the percentage of naive T cells measured by flow cytometry. As age increased, observed TCR beta diversity per million T cells dropped in a roughly linear way, and a significant reduction was already evident by age 40. The long-lived group showed more naive CD4+ T cells, fewer expanded clones and increased TCR diversity than the aged group, suggesting age selection. Bulk unsorted PBMC profiling prevented conclusive comparison of naive and antigen-experienced compartments. The CMV infection status of donors was not known, potentially confounding age-related changes in expanded clonotypes. Estimates of total diversity based on one million sequenced T cells were regarded as lower bounds and as underestimates.

The method behind the library was 5' RACE. The second PCR ran for about 6 to 11 cycles and used a J-beta primer mix along with a sample-barcoded 5' primer. A template-switch 5' adaptor carrying 12 random nucleotides introduced a unique molecular identifier onto each TCR beta cDNA molecule. Each sample yielded at least 2.5 million CDR3-containing paired-end reads. First-strand cDNA was synthesized from all RNA with the Mint cDNA synthesis kit, primed by a TRBC-specific oligonucleotide. Following uracil-DNA glycosylase treatment, all cDNA underwent a first 18-cycle PCR with the universal primers M1SS and BC2_uni_R. Under the source paper's analysis protocol: For normalization, 1 million high-quality reads were randomly selected from each sample, with every read carrying a distinct molecular identifier. Instead of being binned into consensus sequences, reads that shared molecular identifiers were thrown out. MiTCR, run with a Q25 quality threshold and the strictest error-elimination algorithm, handled CDR3 identification, clonotype clustering and error correction. A nonparametric unseen species model with Euler transformation was used to estimate lower-bound total TCR beta diversity. Using fastp trimming at Q25 and MiXCR clonotype assembly, TCRdb reanalyzed the public sequencing data and kept in-frame beta chains. Identical CDR3 protein sequences are pooled into one entry, listed with their most common genes and DNA. The V and J calls reflect TCRdb's pipeline rather than the authors' work. The table for this sample lists 1,800,000 or so distinct CDR3 sequences; about 39% of them were counted only once. The top ten clonotypes cover about 23% of the sample.

The TCR comes from a human donor in good health. The V and J segments used are TRBV7-3 and TRBJ2-5, and perhaps TRBD1 as D gene, on 6 matching bases. Sequenced: blood. The CDR3: CASSISGTQGETQYF. The DNA is as follows: TGTGCCAGCAGCATATCCGGGACGCAGGGGGAGACCCAGTACTTC.